A selection of T cell receptor beta chains follows, all from one sample in a study of blood T cells in healthy people across ages. Using its own MiXCR run on the 5' RACE reads, TCRdb lists one record per CDR3 protein. The profile shows roughly 680,000 distinct CDR3 sequences, roughly 21% of them singletons. The sequenced material came from blood. Every receptor here comes from a man between 65 and 85 years old in good health. Both conserved end residues are part of each CDR3. Fields, in order: V gene, D gene, clone size, J gene, CDR3 protein, CDR3 DNA. A D gene is named only where the DNA matches it firmly. Clone size is shown for a subset of rows, as once, few, many or a class of expanded clone.

>TRBV18|.|few|TRBJ2-1
CASSPRITSYNEQFF
TGTGCCAGCTCACCAAGGATCACCTCCTACAATGAGCAGTTCTTC
>TRBV29-1|.|many|TRBJ2-7
CSVDSGPYEQYF
TGCAGCGTTGATAGCGGACCCTACGAGCAGTACTTC
>TRBV4-2|TRBD2|few|TRBJ2-1
CASSPLAGLNEQFF
TGTGCCAGCAGCCCGCTAGCGGGTTTAAATGAGCAGTTCTTC
>TRBV28|.|.|TRBJ2-7
CASSLWQQQYF
TGTGCCAGCAGTTTATGGCAACAGCAGTACTTC
>TRBV9|.|.|TRBJ1-2
CASSPSDSRWDGYTF
TGTGCCAGCAGCCCATCGGACAGCCGTTGGGATGGCTACACCTTC
>TRBV6-5|.|few|TRBJ2-1
CASSPISRGEQFF
TGTGCCAGCAGCCCGATTAGCCGGGGTGAGCAGTTCTTC
>TRBV10-3|TRBD2|few|TRBJ2-7
CAISGGSGRAFSSYEQYF
TGTGCCATCAGTGGTGGGAGTGGGAGGGCCTTCAGCTCCTACGAGCAGTACTTC
>TRBV20-1|TRBD1|few|TRBJ1-2
CSARETGDGYTF
TGCAGTGCTAGAGAGACAGGGGATGGCTACACCTTC
>TRBV19|.|few|TRBJ1-4
CASRGQPEKLFF
TGTGCCAGTAGAGGTCAGCCTGAAAAACTGTTTTTT
>TRBV7-2|.|many|TRBJ2-2
CASSLAGLTGELFF
TGTGCCAGCAGCTTAGCCGGACTTACCGGGGAGCTGTTTTTT
>TRBV5-1|TRBD2|few|TRBJ2-2
CASRGTSGSLTGELFF
TGCGCCAGCAGGGGGACTAGCGGGAGTCTCACCGGGGAGCTGTTTTTT
>TRBV5-5|.|.|TRBJ2-1
CASSANTNEQFF
TGTGCCAGCAGCGCTAACACGAATGAGCAGTTCTTC
>TRBV20-1|.|few|TRBJ2-5
CSARDLLTIQETQYF
TGCAGTGCTAGAGACTTGTTGACTATCCAAGAGACCCAGTACTTC
>TRBV20-1|TRBD2|.|TRBJ2-3
CSARKLAGGLSDTQYF
TGCAGTGCTCGAAAACTAGCGGGAGGGCTTAGCGATACGCAGTATTTT
>TRBV19|TRBD1|.|TRBJ1-5
CASSIDQDRVNQPQHF
TGTGCCAGTAGTATAGACCAGGACAGGGTCAATCAGCCCCAGCATTTT
>TRBV6-4|TRBD1|many|TRBJ2-3
CASGTGHTDTQYF
TGTGCCAGCGGGACAGGCCACACAGATACGCAGTATTTT
>TRBV4-2|TRBD2|.|TRBJ2-1
CASSQDPGTSGFNEQFF
TGTGCCAGCAGCCAAGATCCAGGGACTAGCGGGTTCAATGAGCAGTTCTTC
>TRBV12-5|TRBD1|many|TRBJ2-7
CASGLAQGASDEQYF
TGTGCTAGTGGTTTGGCCCAGGGGGCATCGGACGAGCAGTACTTC
>TRBV29-1|.|few|TRBJ2-4
CSVRTTDNKNIQYF
TGCAGCGTCCGAACGACAGATAACAAAAACATTCAGTACTTC
>TRBV20-1|.|few|TRBJ2-6
CSARGQAGANVLTF
TGCAGTGCTAGAGGGCAGGCCGGGGCCAACGTCCTGACTTTC
>TRBV9|.|many|TRBJ2-3
CASSEGLASRDTQYF
TGTGCCAGCAGCGAGGGATTAGCCTCTCGAGATACGCAGTATTTT
>TRBV2|.|.|TRBJ2-5
CASNTGTGETQYF
TGTGCCAGCAATACCGGGACCGGGGAGACCCAGTACTTC
>TRBV6-5|TRBD2|.|TRBJ2-1
CASSSSGLAVPYHEQFF
TGTGCCAGCAGTTCCTCCGGACTAGCGGTACCCTACCATGAGCAGTTCTTC
>TRBV6-1|.|.|TRBJ1-3
CASSVNAGTGGNTIYF
TGTGCCAGCAGTGTCAATGCAGGGACGGGTGGAAACACCATATATTTT
>TRBV7-8|.|many|TRBJ2-7
CASSFWTPLAEVYEQYF
TGTGCCAGCAGCTTTTGGACCCCGTTAGCGGAAGTCTACGAGCAGTACTTC
>TRBV4-1|.|few|TRBJ1-2
CASSQTRGNYGYTF
TGCGCCAGCAGCCAGACCAGGGGAAACTATGGCTACACCTTC
>TRBV7-6|TRBD1|few|TRBJ2-6
CASSRGTGSSGANVLTF
TGTGCCAGCAGCCGTGGGACAGGGAGCTCTGGGGCCAACGTCCTGACTTTC